The clone carrying this TCR beta chain was observed a handful of times. No antigen is known for it. This entry is derived from a study of CD8 T cells in ankylosing spondylitis. Trimming removed 4 bases from V and 5 bases from J; junction bases left unmatched: 11. CDR3 size: 16 residues. CDR1 is MNHEY and CDR2 is SVGAGI in the germline V gene. Study-wide points: From matched ankylosing spondylitis synovial fluid, disease-linked clones were reportedly recovered at significantly enriched levels. A CD8+ phenotype characterized the disease-linked clones, which were relatively rare in peripheral blood. Several highly homologous variants made up a TCR beta motif, and this motif appeared characteristic of ankylosing spondylitis blood. Existing reports had already noted some motif variants in reactive arthritis synovial fluid and blood.

Using quantitative 5'-RACE with molecular barcodes, the authors made TCR beta libraries. In TCRdb, the 5' RACE reads were re-called with MiXCR into one record per CDR3 protein. The sample carries 670,000 or so distinct CDR3 sequences, 15% to 20% recorded once. V and J are TRBV6-5 and TRBJ2-5; 9 nucleotides align to TRBD2. This receptor was obtained from a male donor with ankylosing spondylitis. Sequencing used blood, either unsorted or a sorted T cell fraction (not recorded which). The CDR3 loop is CASSSNLRTSVETQYF. In DNA, the CDR3 is TGTGCCAGCAGTTCCAACCTGCGGACTAGCGTGGAGACCCAGTACTTC.